This T cell receptor beta chain was captured by sequencing in a study of radiation and T cells in renal cell carcinoma. Study findings and constraints: Top tumor clonotypes rose in blood 2 weeks post-radiation, then contracted.

Time point described: blood 4 weeks post-SBRT, at nephrectomy. Treatment reported: 15 Gy SBRT to primary tumor, nephrectomy 4 weeks later. Blood was sampled at baseline, 2 weeks and 4 weeks after SBRT. The patient's renal cell carcinoma had clear cell pathology. In regard to this clone: Its specificity is not known.

TCRdb's table, derived via immunoSEQ multiplex PCR, lists solely in-frame clones and lacks some. Of about 76,000 clones detected, about nine tenths appear once; the ten largest clones hold nearly 6%. In germline, CDR1 is SEHNR, CDR2 FQNEAQ (reference sequence). V lost 0 bases, J lost 6 bases, and 6 bases lay in between. CDR3 length: 13 residues. The specimen comprised blood, sampled from a patient whose treatment included radiotherapy and nephrectomy. This rearrangement joins TRBV7-9 to TRBJ2-1; D ambiguous. This TCR derives from a woman in her seventies with renal cell carcinoma. The CDR3 loop is CASSLAGFNEQFF. The CDR3 DNA reads TGTGCCAGCAGCTTAGCGGGCTTCAATGAGCAGTTCTTC.